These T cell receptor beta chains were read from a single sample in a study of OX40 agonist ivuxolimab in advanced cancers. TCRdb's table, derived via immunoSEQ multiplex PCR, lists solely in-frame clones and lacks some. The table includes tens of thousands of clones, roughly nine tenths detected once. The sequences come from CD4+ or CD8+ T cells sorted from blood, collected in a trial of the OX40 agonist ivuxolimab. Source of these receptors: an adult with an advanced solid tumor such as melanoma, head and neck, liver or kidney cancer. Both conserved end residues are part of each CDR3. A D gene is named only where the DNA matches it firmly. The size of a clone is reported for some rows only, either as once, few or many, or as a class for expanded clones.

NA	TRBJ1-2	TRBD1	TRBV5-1	TGCGCCAGCAGCTTGCCCGGGACAGGGGGCGGTGGCTACACCTTC	CASSLPGTGGGGYTF
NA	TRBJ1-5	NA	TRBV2	TGTGCCAGCAGCCCTTGGGGAGGACAGCCCCAGCATTTT	CASSPWGGQPQHF
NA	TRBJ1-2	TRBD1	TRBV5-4	TGTGCCAGCAGCTTGGCGGGACAGGCCCCTGGCTATGGCTACACCTTC	CASSLAGQAPGYGYTF
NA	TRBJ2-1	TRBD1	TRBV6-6	TGTGCCGGCCGGGACAGTTCCTACAATGAGCAGTTCTTC	CAGRDSSYNEQFF
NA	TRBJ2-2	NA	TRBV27	TGTGCCAGCAGTTTAGGCAGGGGGGGCACCGGGGAGCTGTTTTTT	CASSLGRGGTGELFF
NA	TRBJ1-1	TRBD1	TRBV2	TGTGCCAGCAAAAGGGACAGGGGGCGGGGCACTGAAGCTTTCTTT	CASKRDRGRGTEAFF
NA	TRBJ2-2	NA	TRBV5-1	TGCGCCAGCAGCCCCCAGGGTGGCACCGGGGAGCTGTTTTTT	CASSPQGGTGELFF
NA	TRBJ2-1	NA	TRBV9	TGTGCCAGCAGCCCCGGTGGTGGGAGCGGATACAATGAGCAGTTCTTC	CASSPGGGSGYNEQFF
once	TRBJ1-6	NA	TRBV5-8	TGTGCCAGCAGCCAGGGACTTTATTATAATTCACCCCTCCACTTT	CASSQGLYYNSPLHF
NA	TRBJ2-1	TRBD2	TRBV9	TGTGCCAGCAGCGTTTTAGCGGGAGGGATCAATGAGCAGTTCTTC	CASSVLAGGINEQFF
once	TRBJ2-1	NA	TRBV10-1	TGCGCCAGCAGTAAAGTGGCGGGGTCCTACAATGAGCAGTTCTTC	CASSKVAGSYNEQFF
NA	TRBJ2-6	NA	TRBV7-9	TGTGCCAGCAGCCAGTCCGCCTCTGGGGCCAACGTCCTGACTTTC	CASSQSASGANVLTF
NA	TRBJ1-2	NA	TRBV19	TGTGCCAGTAGGGGAGACGCCGACACTAACTATGGCTACACCTTC	CASRGDADTNYGYTF
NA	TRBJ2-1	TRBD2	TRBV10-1	TGCGCCAGCAGTTTTTCCGGGACTAGCGGGAGTGGATTAAGGAATGAGCAGTTCTTC	CASSFSGTSGSGLRNEQFF
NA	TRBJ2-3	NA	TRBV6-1	TGTGCCAGCAGTGAAGGTTTCCCAGATACGCAGTATTTT	CASSEGFPDTQYF
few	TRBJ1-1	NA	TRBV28	TGTGCCAGCACTCGGGGGCTTACTGAAGCTTTCTTT	CASTRGLTEAFF
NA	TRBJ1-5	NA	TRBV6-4	TGTGCCAGCGGTTGGAATCAGCCCCAGCATTTT	CASGWNQPQHF
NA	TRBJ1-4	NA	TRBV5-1	TGCGCCAGCAGCGGCACGACAGCAACTAATGAAAAACTGTTTTTT	CASSGTTATNEKLFF
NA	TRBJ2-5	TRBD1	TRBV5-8	TGTGCCAGCAGCGCGGGGACAGGGTGGGAGGAGACCCAGTACTTC	CASSAGTGWEETQYF
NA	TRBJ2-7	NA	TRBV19	TGTGCCAGTAGTATTGAACACTACTACGAGCAGTACTTC	CASSIEHYYEQYF
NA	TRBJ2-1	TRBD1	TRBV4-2	TGTGCCAGCAGCCCCTCCGGGACAGGGAGGAATGAGCAGTTCTTC	CASSPSGTGRNEQFF
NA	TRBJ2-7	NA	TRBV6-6	TGTGCCAGCAGTCAGGTCTACGAGCAGTACTTC	CASSQVYEQYF
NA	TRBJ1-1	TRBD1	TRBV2	TGTGCCAGCAGTTGGACAGGGGGTAACACTGAAGCTTTCTTT	CASSWTGGNTEAFF
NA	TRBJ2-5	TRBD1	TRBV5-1	TGCGCCAGCAGCATGGGACAGTCTCCAGTGGGAGAGACCCAGTACTTC	CASSMGQSPVGETQYF
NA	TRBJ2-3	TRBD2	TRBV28	TGTGCCAGCAGTCCTAATGGGAGGGGCACAAATACGCAGTATTTT	CASSPNGRGTNTQYF
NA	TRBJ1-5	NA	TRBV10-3	TGTGCCATCAGTGACAGATATCAGCCCCAGCATTTT	CAISDRYQPQHF
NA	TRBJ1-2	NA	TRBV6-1	TGTGCCAGCTCGGCCGGGGGGCCGGGGTATGGCTACACCTTC	CASSAGGPGYGYTF
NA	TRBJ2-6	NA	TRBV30	TGTGCCTGGAAACTCTCTGGGGCCAACGTCCTGACTTTC	CAWKLSGANVLTF
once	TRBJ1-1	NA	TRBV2	TGTGCCAGCAGACGTACGACGGCGAACACTGAAGCTTTCTTT	CASRRTTANTEAFF
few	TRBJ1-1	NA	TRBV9	TGTGCCAGCAGCGAAACAGGTTCCAACACTGAAGCTTTCTTT	CASSETGSNTEAFF
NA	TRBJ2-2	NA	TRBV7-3	TGTGCCAGCAGCCCAGGGACAACTCACCGGGAGCTGTTTTTT	CASSPGTTHRELFF
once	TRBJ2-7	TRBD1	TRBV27	TGTGCCAGCAGTTGGACAGGGGTTACCTACGAGCAGTACTTC	CASSWTGVTYEQYF
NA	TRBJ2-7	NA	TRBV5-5	TGTGCCAGCAGCCAGAACTATGAGCAGTACTTC	CASSQNYEQYF
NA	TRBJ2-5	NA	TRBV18	TGTGCCAGCTCACCACCGGGGATGTACCAAGAGACCCAGTACTTC	CASSPPGMYQETQYF
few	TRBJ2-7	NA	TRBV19	TGTGCCAGTAGTATAGGAGCCGAGGGCGAGCAGTACTTC	CASSIGAEGEQYF
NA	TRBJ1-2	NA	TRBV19	TGTGCCAGTAGGGTCACCGGGGTTCAGGGCTACACCTTC	CASRVTGVQGYTF
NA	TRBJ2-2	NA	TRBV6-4	TGTGCCAGCAGTGACTCTCTATCCGGGGAGCTGTTTTTT	CASSDSLSGELFF
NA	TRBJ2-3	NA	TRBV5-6	TGTGCCAGCACCCAGGACGGCACAGATACGCAGTATTTT	CASTQDGTDTQYF
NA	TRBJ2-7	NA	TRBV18	TGTGCCAGCTCACTAGGGACCATCTACGAGCAGTACTTC	CASSLGTIYEQYF
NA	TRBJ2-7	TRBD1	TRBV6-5	TGTGCCAGCAGGAGACGGGACAGCGGACCCTACGAGCAGTACTTC	CASRRRDSGPYEQYF
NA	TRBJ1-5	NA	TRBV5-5	TGTGCCAGCAGCCGGGACGGACATCAGCCCCAGCATTTT	CASSRDGHQPQHF
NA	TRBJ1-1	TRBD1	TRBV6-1	TGTGCCAGCAGGGGTAGACAGGGTACTGAAGCTTTCTTT	CASRGRQGTEAFF
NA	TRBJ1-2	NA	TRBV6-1	TGTGCCAGCAGTGTTGGAAAAATGAATGGCTACACCTTC	CASSVGKMNGYTF
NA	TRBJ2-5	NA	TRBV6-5	TGTGCCAGCAGTTTTCAGATGGGTGGGAGAAGGGAGACCCAGTACTTC	CASSFQMGGRRETQYF
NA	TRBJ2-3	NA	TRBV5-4	TGTGCCAGCAGCTTGTTTGCCACAGATACGCAGTATTTT	CASSLFATDTQYF
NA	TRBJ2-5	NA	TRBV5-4	TGTGCCAGCAGCGGGGCCGGGGGGCCAGAGACCCAGTACTTC	CASSGAGGPETQYF
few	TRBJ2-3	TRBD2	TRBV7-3	TGTGCCAGCAGCCCGGGACTAGCAGTATACACAGATACGCAGTATTTT	CASSPGLAVYTDTQYF
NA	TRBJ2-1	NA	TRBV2	TGTGCCAGCAGCCGGGGACAATACAATGAGCAGTTCTTC	CASSRGQYNEQFF
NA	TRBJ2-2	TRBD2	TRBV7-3	TGTGCCAGCAGCCTCGGGGGGTTGGCGACCGGGGAGCTGTTTTTT	CASSLGGLATGELFF
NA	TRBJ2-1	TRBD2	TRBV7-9	TGTGCCAGCAGCTTAGTTCGACTAGCGGGAGGGGGGTACAATGAGCAGTTCTTC	CASSLVRLAGGGYNEQFF
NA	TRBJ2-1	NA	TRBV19	TGTGCCAGTAGGAAGGGGGGCCAGCGGGAAATCGCTGAGCAGTTCTTC	CASRKGGQREIAEQFF
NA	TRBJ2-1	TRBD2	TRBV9	TGTGCCAGCAGCGGGACTAGCGGGGGGAATGAGCAGTTCTTC	CASSGTSGGNEQFF
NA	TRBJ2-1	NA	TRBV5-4	TGTGCCAGCAGCTCACCGGCTAGCGTGGAGCAGTTCTTC	CASSSPASVEQFF
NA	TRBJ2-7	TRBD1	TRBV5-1	TGCGCCAGCAGCTTTAGGGACAGTACCTACGAGCAGTACTTC	CASSFRDSTYEQYF